A selection of T cell receptor beta chains follows, all from one sample in a study of T-cell memory formation after mild COVID-19. MiXCR, run by TCRdb on the 5' RACE reads, gives a single entry per CDR3 protein. Among around 390,000 distinct CDR3 sequences listed, about a sixth were seen once. Sequencing was done on a sample of PBMCs or a T cell subset sorted from them (not recorded which). Receptors originate from a young man who had mild COVID-19 (a few samples of this study predate the infection). Cell type and time point are not known. CDR3s include the opening cysteine and the closing phenylalanine or tryptophan. The D gene is left open where the match is weak. Not every row has a clone size; where given, it reads once, few, many or a size class.

D	length	V	J	size	CDR3	DNA
NA	13	TRBV29-1	TRBJ1-1	NA	CSVVGPGNTEAFF	TGCAGCGTTGTGGGGCCGGGCAACACTGAAGCTTTCTTT
NA	14	TRBV7-2	TRBJ1-1	NA	CASSLERSNTEAFF	TGTGCCAGCAGCTTAGAAAGGAGCAACACTGAAGCTTTCTTT
NA	14	TRBV10-3	TRBJ1-2	NA	CAISDTQLTYGYTF	TGTGCCATCAGTGATACTCAGCTAACCTATGGCTACACCTTC
NA	12	TRBV24-1	TRBJ1-5	NA	CATSDGRQPQHF	TGTGCCACCAGTGACGGGCGGCAGCCCCAGCATTTT
TRBD2	14	TRBV18	TRBJ2-5	few	CASSVTSGDETQYF	TGTGCCAGCTCAGTGACTAGCGGGGACGAGACCCAGTACTTC
NA	15	TRBV6-6	TRBJ2-1	NA	CASVGQPVVHNEQFF	TGTGCCAGCGTCGGACAGCCCGTCGTCCACAATGAGCAGTTCTTC
NA	14	TRBV7-9	TRBJ2-7	few	CASSLFGRDYEQYF	TGTGCCAGCAGCTTATTCGGAAGGGATTACGAGCAGTACTTC
NA	17	TRBV18	TRBJ2-2	few	CASSPGGGDQNTGELFF	TGTGCCAGCTCACCGGGAGGGGGCGACCAGAACACCGGGGAGCTGTTTTTT
NA	11	TRBV19	TRBJ2-5	NA	CASSIRETQYF	TGTGCCAGTAGTATTCGGGAGACCCAGTACTTC
NA	12	TRBV4-1	TRBJ2-1	few	CASSQDNDEQFF	TGCGCCAGCAGCCAAGATAACGATGAGCAGTTCTTC
NA	13	TRBV29-1	TRBJ1-4	few	CSVEGFGNAELFF	TGCAGCGTTGAGGGATTCGGTAATGCGGAACTGTTTTTT
TRBD1	15	TRBV4-2	TRBJ2-5	NA	CASSHSMTGRETQYF	TGTGCCAGCAGCCACTCGATGACAGGGCGAGAGACCCAGTACTTC
TRBD2	14	TRBV4-3	TRBJ2-3	few	CASSQRGLTDTQYF	TGCGCCAGCAGTCAGCGGGGGTTAACAGATACGCAGTATTTT
TRBD2	14	TRBV6-2/TRBV6-3	TRBJ2-4	few	CASSRTSGEGIQYF	TGTGCCAGCAGTCGGACTAGCGGGGAGGGCATTCAGTACTTC
NA	17	TRBV7-9	TRBJ1-3	NA	CASSLAGGPVLANTIYF	TGTGCCAGCAGCTTAGCGGGGGGTCCCGTTCTTGCAAACACCATATATTTT
NA	17	TRBV18	TRBJ2-6	NA	CASSPAPADSGANVLTF	TGTGCCAGCTCACCAGCTCCCGCGGACTCTGGGGCCAACGTCCTGACTTTC
NA	12	TRBV7-2	TRBJ2-5	many	CASSPLQETQYF	TGTGCCAGCAGCCCTCTTCAGGAGACCCAGTACTTC
TRBD2	15	TRBV7-8	TRBJ2-5	NA	CASSRREGLRETQYF	TGTGCCAGCAGCCGCCGCGAGGGACTAAGGGAGACCCAGTACTTC
NA	12	TRBV2	TRBJ2-5	NA	CASIGGSKTQYF	TGTGCCAGCATAGGGGGGTCCAAGACCCAGTACTTC
TRBD1	16	TRBV7-9	TRBJ2-3	few	CASSLGRDRALDTQYF	TGTGCCAGCAGCTTAGGTCGGGACAGGGCTTTAGATACGCAGTATTTT
NA	15	TRBV3-1	TRBJ1-5	few	CASSQDVGSNQPQHF	TGTGCCAGCAGCCAAGATGTGGGTAGCAATCAGCCCCAGCATTTT
NA	14	TRBV4-3	TRBJ2-1	few	CASSQDNLDEEQFF	TGCGCCAGCAGCCAAGATAACCTAGACGAGGAGCAGTTCTTC